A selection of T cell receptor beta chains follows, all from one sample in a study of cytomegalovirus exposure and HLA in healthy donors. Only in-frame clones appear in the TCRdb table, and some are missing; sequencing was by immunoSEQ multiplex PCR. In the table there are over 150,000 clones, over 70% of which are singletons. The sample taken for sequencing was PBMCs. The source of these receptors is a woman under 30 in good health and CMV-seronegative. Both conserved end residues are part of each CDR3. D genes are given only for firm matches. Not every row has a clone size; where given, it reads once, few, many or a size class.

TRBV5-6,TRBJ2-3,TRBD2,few,CASRIDLAGGRNTQYF,TGTGCCAGCAGGATCGACCTAGCGGGGGGGCGGAATACGCAGTATTTT
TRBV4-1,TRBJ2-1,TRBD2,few,CASSQIGTRIDEQFF,TGCGCCAGCAGCCAGATAGGGACTAGGATAGATGAGCAGTTCTTC
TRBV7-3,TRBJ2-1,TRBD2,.,CASSLISGAYNEQFF,TGTGCCAGCAGCCTCATTAGCGGGGCTTACAATGAGCAGTTCTTC
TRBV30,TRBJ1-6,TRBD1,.,CAWETGSSYNSPLHF,TGTGCCTGGGAGACAGGGAGCTCCTATAATTCACCCCTCCACTTT
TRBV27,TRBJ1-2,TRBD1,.,CASSPDRGYGYTF,TGTGCCAGCAGTCCGGACAGGGGGTATGGCTACACCTTC
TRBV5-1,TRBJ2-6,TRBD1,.,CASKDIRDRSSGANVLTF,TGCGCCAGCAAAGATATCCGGGACAGGAGTTCTGGGGCCAACGTCCTGACTTTC
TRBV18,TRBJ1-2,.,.,CASSPQGQINYGYTF,TGTGCCAGCTCACCGCAGGGGCAGATCAACTATGGCTACACCTTC
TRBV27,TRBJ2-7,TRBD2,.,CASSLSGRGPYEQYF,TGTGCCAGCAGTTTATCGGGGAGGGGTCCCTACGAGCAGTACTTC
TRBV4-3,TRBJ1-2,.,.,CASSQDASGGYTF,TGCGCCAGCAGCCAGGATGCCAGCGGGGGCTACACCTTC
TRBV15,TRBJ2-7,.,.,CATSLKYRESNEQYF,TGTGCCACCAGTTTGAAGTACAGGGAAAGCAACGAGCAGTACTTC
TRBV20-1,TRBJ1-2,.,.,CSARFLQGYTF,TGCAGTGCTAGATTTTTACAGGGCTACACCTTC
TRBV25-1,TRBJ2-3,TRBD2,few,CASSVPSGGPRATDTQYF,TGTGCCAGCAGTGTTCCTAGCGGGGGCCCGCGTGCCACAGATACGCAGTATTTT
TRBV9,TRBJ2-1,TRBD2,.,CASSPGLVSSYNEQFF,TGTGCCAGCAGCCCGGGACTAGTAAGCTCCTACAATGAGCAGTTCTTC
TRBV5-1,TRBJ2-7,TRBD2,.,CASSAGLAGRYSYEQYF,TGCGCCAGCAGCGCGGGACTAGCGGGGCGTTACTCCTACGAGCAGTACTTC
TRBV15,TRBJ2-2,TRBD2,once,CATSRDLGERGSPGGELFF,TGTGCCACCAGCAGAGATCTCGGAGAGCGGGGGAGTCCTGGCGGGGAGCTGTTTTTT
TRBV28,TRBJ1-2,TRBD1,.,CASSFSGQSYGYTF,TGTGCCAGCAGTTTTTCGGGACAGAGTTATGGCTACACCTTC
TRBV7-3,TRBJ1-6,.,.,CASSLSGQDSPLHF,TGTGCCAGCAGCTTATCAGGGCAAGATTCACCCCTCCACTTT
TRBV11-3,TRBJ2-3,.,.,CASSLGPPGGGTDTQYF,TGTGCCAGCAGCTTAGGCCCCCCCGGGGGAGGAACAGATACGCAGTATTTT
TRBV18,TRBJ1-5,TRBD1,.,CASSPRQGAGGISQPQHF,TGTGCCAGCTCACCTCGACAGGGGGCAGGGGGTATCAGTCAGCCCCAGCATTTT
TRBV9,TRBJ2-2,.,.,CASTLSANTGELFF,TGTGCCAGCACCCTCAGCGCGAACACCGGGGAGCTGTTTTTT
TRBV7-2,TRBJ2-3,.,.,CASSTNSGSGYF,TGTGCCAGCAGCACCAACTCGGGATCGGGGTATTTT
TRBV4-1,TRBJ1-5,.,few,CASSQAGSSQPQHF,TGCGCCAGCAGCCAGGCCGGGTCGAGTCAGCCCCAGCATTTT
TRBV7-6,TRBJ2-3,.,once,CASSFAGDTQYF,TGTGCCAGCAGCTTCGCAGGGGATACGCAGTATTTT
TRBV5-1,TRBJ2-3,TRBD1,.,CASSLDGTGATDTQYF,TGCGCCAGCAGCTTGGACGGGACAGGGGCTACAGATACGCAGTATTTT
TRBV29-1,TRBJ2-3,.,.,CSVEWGAGGPDTQYF,TGCAGCGTTGAATGGGGGGCAGGGGGTCCAGATACGCAGTATTTT
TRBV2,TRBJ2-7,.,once,CASSEGLTPVDF,TGTGCCAGCAGTGAAGGTCTTACTCCCGTCGACTTC
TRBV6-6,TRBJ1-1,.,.,CASSYYPEVRNTEAFF,TGTGCCAGCAGTTATTATCCCGAGGTACGGAACACTGAAGCTTTCTTT
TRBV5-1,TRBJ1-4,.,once,CASSPRGGANEKLFF,TGCGCCAGCAGCCCGAGGGGGGGGGCTAATGAAAAACTGTTTTTT
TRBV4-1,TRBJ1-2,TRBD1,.,CASSHGIRDRKVYGYTF,TGCGCCAGCAGCCATGGGATCCGGGACAGAAAGGTCTATGGCTACACCTTC
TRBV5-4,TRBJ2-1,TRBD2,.,CASSFGGTSGGAGSYNEQFF,TGTGCCAGCAGCTTCGGAGGGACTAGCGGGGGGGCCGGCTCCTACAATGAGCAGTTCTTC
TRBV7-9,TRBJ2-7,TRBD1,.,CASSPTRQGLAYEQYF,TGTGCCAGCAGCCCAACTCGACAGGGGTTGGCCTACGAGCAGTACTTC
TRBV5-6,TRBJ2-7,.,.,CASSLSGAGEYEQYF,TGTGCCAGCAGCTTATCCGGAGCTGGGGAGTACGAGCAGTACTTC
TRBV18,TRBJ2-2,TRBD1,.,CASSTGGTGMFTGELFF,TGTGCCAGCTCAACGGGCGGGACAGGGATGTTCACCGGGGAGCTGTTTTTT
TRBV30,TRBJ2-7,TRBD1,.,CAWEPGQGHEQYF,TGTGCCTGGGAACCGGGACAGGGCCACGAGCAGTACTTC
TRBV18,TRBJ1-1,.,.,CASSQDSTNTEAFF,TGTGCCAGCTCACAGGACAGCACGAACACTGAAGCTTTCTTT
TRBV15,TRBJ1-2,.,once,CATSREPLLEGTYGYTF,TGTGCCACCAGCAGAGAGCCCCTCTTGGAGGGAACGTATGGCTACACCTTC
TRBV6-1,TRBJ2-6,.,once,CASTHSSGANVLTF,TGTGCCAGCACCCACTCCTCTGGGGCCAACGTCCTGACTTTC
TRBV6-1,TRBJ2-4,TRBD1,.,CASSAGTGHIVQYF,TGTGCCAGCAGTGCCGGGACAGGCCATATCGTTCAGTACTTC
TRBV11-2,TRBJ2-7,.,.,CASSQTRREQYF,TGTGCCAGCAGCCAGACTAGGCGGGAGCAGTACTTC
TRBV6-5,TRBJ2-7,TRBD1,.,CASRKGQITYEQYF,TGTGCCAGCAGGAAGGGACAGATAACCTACGAGCAGTACTTC